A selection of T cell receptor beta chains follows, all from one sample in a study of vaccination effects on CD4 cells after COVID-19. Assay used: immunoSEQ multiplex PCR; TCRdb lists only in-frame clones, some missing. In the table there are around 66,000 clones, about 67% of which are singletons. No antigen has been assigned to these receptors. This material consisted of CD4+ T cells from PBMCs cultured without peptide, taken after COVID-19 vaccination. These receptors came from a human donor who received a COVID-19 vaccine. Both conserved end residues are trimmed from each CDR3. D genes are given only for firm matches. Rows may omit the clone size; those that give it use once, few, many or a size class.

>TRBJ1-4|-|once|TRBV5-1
ASSYEAGGSEKLF
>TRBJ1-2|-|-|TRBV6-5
ASSRYTGVNYGYT
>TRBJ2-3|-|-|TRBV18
ASSPLRTDTQY
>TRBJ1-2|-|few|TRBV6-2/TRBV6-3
ASSTGKYGYT
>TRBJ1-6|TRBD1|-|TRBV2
ASSLDRGDSPLH
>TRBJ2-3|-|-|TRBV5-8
ASTILRLSGGTDTQY
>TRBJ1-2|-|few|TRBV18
ASSPPFRAGDGYT
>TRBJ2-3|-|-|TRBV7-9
ASSSVSGDTQY
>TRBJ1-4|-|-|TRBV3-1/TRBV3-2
ASSQEYPPPGEKLF
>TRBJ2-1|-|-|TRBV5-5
ASSPPGLRTLSSYNEQF
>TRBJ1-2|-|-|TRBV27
ASSLQGPPGYGYT
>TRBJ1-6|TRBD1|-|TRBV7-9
ASSLYLQGPLLSPLH